The 3 T cell receptor beta chains reported below all come from one sample, sequenced in a study of T and B cells in COVID-19 patients. Blood genomic DNA input for TRB amplification was about 240-550 ng. BIOMED2 TRB-A/B primer pools were used in multiplex TRB PCR. TCRdb redid the calling of the multiplex PCR reads with MiXCR, one entry per CDR3 protein. The data show around 8,700 distinct CDR3 sequences, with roughly 35% seen just once and less than 60% held by the top ten. What was sequenced was blood. All receptors come from a human donor with active COVID-19.

In this sample, this clonotype is medium-sized. This chain connects TRBV11-3 to TRBJ2-7; no clear D gene. V was shortened by 5 bases and J by 4 bases, with 6 bases between the two germline ends. In germline, CDR1 is SGHNT, CDR2 YENEEA. The CDR3 totals 11 residues. CDR3 region: CASSNQYEQYF. The CDR3 DNA reads TGTGCCAGCAGCAACCAATACGAGCAGTACTTC. The full variable domain, in which reference TRBV11-3 and TRBJ2-7 provide the parts outside the CDR3, is EAGVVQSPRYKIIEKKQPVAFWCNPISGHNTLYWYLQNLGQGPELLIRYENEEAVDDSQLPKDRFSAERLKGVDSTLKIQPAELGDSAVYLCASSNQYEQYFGPGTRLTVT.

This clonotype has more than one count but fewer than ten. V usage is TRBV12-3 or TRBV12-4 and J usage is TRBJ2-2, with 7 bases identical to TRBD1. The V segment lost 7 bases and the J segment 7 bases; nucleotides outside the gene matches: 9. The CDR3 loop spans 14 amino acids. The CDR3: CASILRGLGGELFF. In nucleotides, the CDR3 is TGTGCCAGCATCCTTAGGGGGCTCGGCGGGGAGCTGTTTTTT.

The chain is built from TRBV12-5 and TRBJ2-1, with D hard to call. The V end was cut by 5 bases, the J end by 8 bases, with 16 bases between. The CDR3 totals 14 residues. From germline, CDR1 is LGHNT and CDR2 FRNRAP. The CDR3 DNA reads TGTGCTAGTGGTCTATGGTTAGCCGGCTATGAGCAGTTCTTC. It specifies CASGLWLAGYEQFF.